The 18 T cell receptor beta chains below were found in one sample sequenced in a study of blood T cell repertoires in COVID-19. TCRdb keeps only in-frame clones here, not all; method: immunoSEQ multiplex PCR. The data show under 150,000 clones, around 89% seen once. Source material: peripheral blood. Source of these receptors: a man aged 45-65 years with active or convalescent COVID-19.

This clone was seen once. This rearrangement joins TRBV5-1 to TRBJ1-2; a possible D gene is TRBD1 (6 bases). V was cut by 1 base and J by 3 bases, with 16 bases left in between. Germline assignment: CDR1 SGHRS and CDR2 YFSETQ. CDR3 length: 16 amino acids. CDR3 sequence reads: CASSLSQGSPYYGYTF. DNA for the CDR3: TGCGCCAGCAGCTTGTCTCAGGGGTCCCCTTACTATGGCTACACCTTC.

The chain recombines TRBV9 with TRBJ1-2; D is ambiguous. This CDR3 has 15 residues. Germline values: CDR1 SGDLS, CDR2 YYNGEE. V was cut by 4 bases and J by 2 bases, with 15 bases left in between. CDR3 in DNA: TGTGCCAGCAGCCGACCATCCACAGAGAACTATGGCTACACCTTC. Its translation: CASSRPSTENYGYTF.

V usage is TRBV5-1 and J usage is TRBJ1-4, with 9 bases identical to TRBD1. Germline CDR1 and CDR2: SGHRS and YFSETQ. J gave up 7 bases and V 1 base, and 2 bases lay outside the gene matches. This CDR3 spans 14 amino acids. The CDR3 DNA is TGCGCCAGCAGCTTGACAGGGGGCGGTGAAAAACTGTTTTTT. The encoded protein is CASSLTGGGEKLFF.

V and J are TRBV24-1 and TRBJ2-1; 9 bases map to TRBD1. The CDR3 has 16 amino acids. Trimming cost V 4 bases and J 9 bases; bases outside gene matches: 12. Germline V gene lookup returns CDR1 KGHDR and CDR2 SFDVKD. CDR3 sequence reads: CATSEAGTGIFIEQFF. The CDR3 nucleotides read TGTGCCACCAGTGAGGCCGGGACAGGGATATTCATTGAGCAGTTCTTC.

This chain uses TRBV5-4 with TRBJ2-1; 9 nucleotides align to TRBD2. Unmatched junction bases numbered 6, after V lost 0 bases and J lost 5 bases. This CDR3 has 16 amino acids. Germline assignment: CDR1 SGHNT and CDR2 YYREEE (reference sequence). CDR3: CASSLAGAGGDNEQFF. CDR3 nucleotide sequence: TGTGCCAGCAGCTTGGCCGGTGCGGGAGGGGACAATGAGCAGTTCTTC.

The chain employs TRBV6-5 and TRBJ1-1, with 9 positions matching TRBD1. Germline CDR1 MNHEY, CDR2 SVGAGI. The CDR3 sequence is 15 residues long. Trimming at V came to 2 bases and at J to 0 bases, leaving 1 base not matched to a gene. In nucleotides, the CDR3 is TGTGCCAGCAGTTACGACAGGGGGATGAACACTGAAGCTTTCTTT. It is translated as CASSYDRGMNTEAFF.

CDR3 nucleotides: TGTGCCAGCAGCCAAGGTCTCGCGGGGATAACCGGGGAGCTGTTTTTT. This sequence encodes CASSQGLAGITGELFF. The chain employs TRBV14 and TRBJ2-2; D possibly corresponds to TRBD2 (6 bases). V lost 1 base to trimming and J lost 5 bases, with 14 bases between them. This CDR3 has 16 amino acids. Germline loops: CDR1 SGHDN, CDR2 FVKESK.

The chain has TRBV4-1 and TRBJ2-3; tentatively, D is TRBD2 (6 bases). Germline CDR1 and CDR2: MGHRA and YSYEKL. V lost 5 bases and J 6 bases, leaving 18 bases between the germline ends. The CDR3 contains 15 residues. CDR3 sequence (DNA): TGCGCCAGCAGCGCGGGACCCACCTTTATCGATACGCAGTATTTT. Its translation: CASSAGPTFIDTQYF.

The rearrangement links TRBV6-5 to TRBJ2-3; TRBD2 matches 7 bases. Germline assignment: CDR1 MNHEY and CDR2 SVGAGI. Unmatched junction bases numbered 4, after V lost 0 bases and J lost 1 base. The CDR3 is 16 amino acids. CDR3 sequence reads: CASSYSRGGGTDTQYF. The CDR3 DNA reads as TGTGCCAGCAGTTACTCAAGGGGAGGGGGCACAGATACGCAGTATTTT.

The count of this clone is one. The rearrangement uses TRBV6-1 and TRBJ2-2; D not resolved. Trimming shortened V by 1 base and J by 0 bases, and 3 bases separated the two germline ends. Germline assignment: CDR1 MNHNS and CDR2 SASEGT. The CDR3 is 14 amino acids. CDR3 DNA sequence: TGTGCCAGCAGTGAAGGAGCGAACACCGGGGAGCTGTTTTTT. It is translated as CASSEGANTGELFF.

The CDR3 region has the DNA TGCAGCGTTGAGACAGGGGGCTCAGGGGCCAACGTCCTGACTTTC. Translation: CSVETGGSGANVLTF. V is TRBV29-1 and J is TRBJ2-6; 10 bases are a match to TRBD1. J gave up 4 bases and V 3 bases, and 3 bases lay outside the gene matches. The CDR3 totals 15 residues. Per germline, CDR1 SQVTM and CDR2 ANQGSEA. The full variable domain, completed using reference TRBV29-1 and TRBJ2-6, is SAVISQKPSRDICQRGTSLTIQCQVDSQVTMMFWYRQQPGQSLTLIATANQGSEATYESGFVIDKFPISRPNLTFSTLTVSNMSPEDSSIYLCSVETGGSGANVLTFGAGSRLTVL.

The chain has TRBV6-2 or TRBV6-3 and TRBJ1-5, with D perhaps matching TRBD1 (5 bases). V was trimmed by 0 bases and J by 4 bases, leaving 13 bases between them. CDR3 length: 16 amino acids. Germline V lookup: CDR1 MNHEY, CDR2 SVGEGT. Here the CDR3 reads CASSYSWGAGNQPQHF. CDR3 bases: TGTGCCAGCAGTTACTCTTGGGGCGCGGGGAATCAGCCCCAGCATTTT.

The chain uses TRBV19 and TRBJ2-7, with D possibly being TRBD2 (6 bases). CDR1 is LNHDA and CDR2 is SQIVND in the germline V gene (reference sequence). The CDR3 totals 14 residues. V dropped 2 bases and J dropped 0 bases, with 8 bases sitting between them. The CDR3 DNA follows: TGTGCCAGTAGTATACGGGGGAGCTCCTACGAGCAGTACTTC. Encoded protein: CASSIRGSSYEQYF.

CDR3 nucleotide sequence: TGTGCCAGCAAGGACAGACTAACCTACGAGCAGTACTTC. Translated, it gives CASKDRLTYEQYF. This chain links TRBV6-5 with TRBJ2-7; D is perhaps TRBD1 (6 bases). V lost 7 bases, J lost 2 bases, and 12 bases lay in between. The CDR3 is made up of 13 amino acids. CDR1 is MNHEY, CDR2 SVGAGI, per germline.

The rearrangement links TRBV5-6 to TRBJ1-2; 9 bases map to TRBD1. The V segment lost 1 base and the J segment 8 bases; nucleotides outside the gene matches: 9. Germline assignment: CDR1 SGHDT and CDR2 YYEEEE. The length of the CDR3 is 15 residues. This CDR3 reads CASSLSQGALEGYTF. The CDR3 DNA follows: TGTGCCAGCAGCTTGTCACAGGGGGCTTTGGAGGGCTACACCTTC.

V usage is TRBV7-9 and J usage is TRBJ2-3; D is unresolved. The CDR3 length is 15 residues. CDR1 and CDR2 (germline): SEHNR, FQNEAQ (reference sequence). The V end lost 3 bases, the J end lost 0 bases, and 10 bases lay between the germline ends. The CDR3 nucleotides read TGTGCCAGCAGCTTCGAAACAGACAGCACAGATACGCAGTATTTT. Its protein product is CASSFETDSTDTQYF.

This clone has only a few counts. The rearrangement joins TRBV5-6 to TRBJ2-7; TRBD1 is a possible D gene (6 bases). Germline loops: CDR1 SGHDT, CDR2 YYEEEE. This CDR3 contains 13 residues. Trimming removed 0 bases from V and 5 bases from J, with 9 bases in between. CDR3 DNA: TGTGCCAGCAGCTTGGGGGACACCCACGAGCAGTACTTC. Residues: CASSLGDTHEQYF.

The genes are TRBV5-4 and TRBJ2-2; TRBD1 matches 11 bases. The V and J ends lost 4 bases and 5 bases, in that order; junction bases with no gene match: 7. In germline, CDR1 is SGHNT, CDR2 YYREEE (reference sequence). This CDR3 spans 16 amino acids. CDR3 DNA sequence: TGTGCCAGCAGCCCGGACAGGGGGCGTCAGACCGGGGAGCTGTTTTTT. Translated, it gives CASSPDRGRQTGELFF.